What follows are 22 T cell receptor beta chains derived from one specimen sequenced in a study of shared clonotypes between healthy human individuals (dated by TCRdb to about 2020). The library was generated by the immunoSEQ multiplex PCR assay. TCRdb took this table from immuneACCESS and kept in-frame rearrangements with V and J called. Such tables lack part of the clones; where checked against another copy, unresolved V genes explain under half of the gap, and the rest is unexplained. The sample table shows some 800,000 clones, and 85% to 95% are seen once. The ten largest clones take up 24% of the sample. CD8 naive samples were obtained by positive selection for CCR7 among CD45RO-negative cells, yielding a CD45RA+CCR7+ population from which TemRA cells were excluded. Sequenced: naive CD8+ T cells sorted from blood. This sample's cell subset or site label indicates: CD45RA+CCR7+. Receptor source: a man younger than 45 in good health.

The chain has TRBV28 and TRBJ1-1; weak D call: TRBD1 (6 bases). Trimming shortened V by 3 bases and J by 5 bases, and 19 bases separated the two germline ends. This CDR3 comprises 16 residues. Germline V gives CDR1 MDHEN, CDR2 SYDVKM. CDR3 in amino acids: CASSLFMGAGDTEAFF. The DNA for the CDR3 is TGTGCCAGCAGTTTGTTCATGGGCGCAGGGGATACTGAAGCTTTCTTT.

The CDR3 region has the DNA TGTGCCTGGGGAGGCCCTCTAGCGGGAGTGCCCAATGAGCAGTTCTTC. This encodes CAWGGPLAGVPNEQFF. The chain is built from TRBV30 and TRBJ2-1; 10 bases align to TRBD2. The CDR3 is 16 residues long. V was clipped by 5 bases and J by 6 bases; unmatched bases: 13. Germline loops: CDR1 GTSNPN, CDR2 SVGIG (reference sequence).

This sequence joins TRBV27 and TRBJ2-3; 10 nucleotides line up with TRBD2. The V gene end was trimmed by 5 bases and the J gene end by 1 base; junction bases not matched to a gene: 6. CDR1 and CDR2 (germline): MNHEY, SMNVEV (reference sequence). The CDR3 is 16 residues long. CDR3 bases: TGTGCCAGCAGTCCCCTTGGGACTAGCGGCACAGATACGCAGTATTTT. Translating gives CASSPLGTSGTDTQYF.

This chain uses TRBV6-1 with TRBJ2-7, with 7 bases aligning to TRBD1. The CDR3 has 15 residues. After removal of 6 bases from V and 3 bases from J, the junction contained 11 bases not matched to a gene. Germline V gene sequence: CDR1 MNHNS, CDR2 SASEGT. CDR3 amino acids: CASRQRRDRFYEQYF. CDR3 DNA: TGTGCCAGCAGGCAACGACGGGACAGATTCTACGAGCAGTACTTC.

The chain recombines TRBV7-8 with TRBJ2-3; 9 bases line up with TRBD2. Germline V CDR1 and CDR2: SGHVS, FQNEAQ. V was pared by 8 bases and J by 0 bases, with 15 bases of the junction left unmatched. The CDR3 has 18 amino acids. CDR3 coding DNA: TGTGCCAGCCAAAAACGGGCGGGAGGGCCGTCGAGCACAGATACGCAGTATTTT. Translating it yields CASQKRAGGPSSTDTQYF.

This clone was recorded only once. The chain joins TRBV5-1 to TRBJ2-7, with a weak D call TRBD2 (6 bases). Germline lookup yields CDR1 SGHRS and CDR2 YFSETQ. This CDR3 has 15 residues. The germline V and J ends were trimmed by 4 bases and 1 base, with 15 bases remaining between them. CDR3 in amino acids: CASSLSPGGSYEQYF. The CDR3 DNA reads TGCGCCAGCAGCCTCTCACCAGGAGGGTCCTACGAGCAGTACTTC.

CDR3 DNA sequence: TGTGCCAGCAGTTCCGCAGGGCTACAGCCCCAGCATTTT. Translating it yields CASSSAGLQPQHF. V gene TRBV6-5 combines with J gene TRBJ1-5, with D possibly matching TRBD1 (5 bases). CDR3 length: 13 residues. The germline V gene encodes CDR1 MNHEY and CDR2 SVGAGI. Between the trimmed V and J ends, which lost 4 bases and 7 bases, there was a span of 11 bases.

The chain carries TRBV28 and TRBJ1-5; 7 nucleotides match TRBD1. V lost 9 bases, J lost 5 bases, and 7 bases stayed unmatched. Per the germline V gene, CDR1 is MDHEN and CDR2 is SYDVKM. This CDR3 contains 13 residues. The CDR3 region has the DNA TGTGCCAGTACAGACAGGGAAGATCAGCCCCAGCATTTT. Translated, it gives CASTDREDQPQHF.

The rearrangement links TRBV29-1 to TRBJ2-1; D call uncertain. The CDR3 loop spans 12 amino acids. From germline, CDR1 is SQVTM and CDR2 ANQGSEA. V was pared by 7 bases and J by 1 base, with 8 bases between. CDR3 amino acids: CSALGSYNEQFF. In nucleotides, the CDR3 is TGCAGCGCACTCGGGTCCTACAATGAGCAGTTCTTC.

This sequence joins TRBV5-5 and TRBJ1-4; D not resolved. Trimming left V 4 bases short and J 0 bases short, with 10 bases between. Per the germline V gene, CDR1 is SGHKS and CDR2 is YYEKEE (reference sequence). The CDR3 covers 15 residues. The chain's CDR3 is CASSRDGATNEKLFF. The CDR3 nucleotides read TGTGCCAGCAGCCGGGATGGGGCAACTAATGAAAAACTGTTTTTT.

The chain uses TRBV4-1 and TRBJ2-3; D might be TRBD2 (6 bases). The CDR3 extends over 14 amino acids. CDR1 is MGHRA, CDR2 YSYEKL, per germline. V was shortened by 3 bases and J by 5 bases, with 12 bases between the two germline ends. CDR3 sequence reads: CASSQAGSVDTQYF. CDR3 nucleotide sequence: TGCGCCAGCAGCCAGGCGGGGAGCGTAGATACGCAGTATTTT.

V usage is TRBV28 and J usage is TRBJ1-1; the D gene is possibly TRBD1 (5 bases). CDR1 and CDR2 from the germline V gene are MDHEN and SYDVKM. The CDR3 runs to 15 residues. Deletions cut 5 bases from V and 7 bases from J, with 20 bases between. CDR3 in DNA: TGTGCCAGCAGTAGCCTACAGCTTTCTGGGGGTGAAGCTTTCTTT. Residues: CASSSLQLSGGEAFF.

This clone was seen only once. V usage is TRBV9 and J usage is TRBJ1-2; D possibly corresponds to TRBD1 (5 bases). Germline V gives CDR1 SGDLS, CDR2 YYNGEE. This CDR3 contains 15 residues. Trimming removed 0 bases from V and 3 bases from J, with 12 bases in between. DNA of the CDR3: TGTGCCAGCAGCGTAGGGACGAGGGGAGACTATGGCTACACCTTC. Residues: CASSVGTRGDYGYTF.

The chain combines TRBV6-1 with TRBJ2-7, with unresolved D. The V end was cut by 1 base, the J end by 3 bases, with 7 bases between. Germline V gene sequence: CDR1 MNHNS, CDR2 SASEGT. CDR3 length equals 13 residues. DNA for the CDR3: TGTGCCAGCAGTGAAGGGTGGTACTACGAGCAGTACTTC. This sequence encodes CASSEGWYYEQYF.

V and J are TRBV11-2 and TRBJ2-1, with 10 bases fitting TRBD2. Germline loops: CDR1 SGHAT, CDR2 FQNNGV. The CDR3 consists of 16 residues. Trimming took 3 bases from V and 7 from J; bases not matched to a gene: 9. CDR3 protein: CASSLELSGRFNEQFF. The CDR3 bases are TGTGCCAGCAGCTTGGAGCTTAGCGGGAGGTTTAATGAGCAGTTCTTC.

V gene TRBV9 combines with J gene TRBJ2-3; 10 nucleotides match TRBD1. J lost 3 bases, V lost 2 bases, and 12 bases had no gene match. Germline CDR1 and CDR2: SGDLS and YYNGEE. This CDR3 region has 18 residues. This CDR3 reads CASSVGGQGGGKTDTQYF. DNA for the CDR3: TGTGCCAGCAGCGTCGGAGGACAGGGGGGAGGGAAAACAGATACGCAGTATTTT.

V and J are TRBV6-1 and TRBJ2-7, with a weak D call TRBD2 (6 bases). Germline CDR1 MNHNS, CDR2 SASEGT. The CDR3 is 17 amino acids. V shed 0 bases and J shed 5 bases, with 20 bases lying between them. As DNA, the CDR3 is TGTGCCAGCAGTGAAGCGCGGGGCGGCAGAGGATTCAACGAGCAGTACTTC. This sequence encodes CASSEARGGRGFNEQYF.

The chain carries TRBV4-3 and TRBJ2-3, with D perhaps given as TRBD1 or TRBD2 (6 bases each). Looked up from germline, CDR1 is LGHNA and CDR2 is YSLEER. The CDR3 covers 16 residues. Trimming cost V 3 bases and J 0 bases, with 13 bases left between them. For the CDR3, the DNA is TGCGCCAGCAGCCAGGCGGGACACCCTAGCACAGATACGCAGTATTTT. As protein: CASSQAGHPSTDTQYF.

This clone is a singleton in its sample. The J gene is TRBJ2-5, the V gene TRBV28; D is possibly TRBD2 (6 bases). V lost 5 bases, J lost 6 bases, and 13 bases lay in between. The CDR3 runs 13 residues. Germline assignment: CDR1 MDHEN and CDR2 SYDVKM. Here the CDR3 DNA reads TGTGCCAGCAGTCCTCGGGAGTGGAAGACCCAGTACTTC. As protein: CASSPREWKTQYF.

The chain carries TRBV30 and TRBJ1-1; maybe TRBD1 (6 bases). With 3 bases removed from V and 4 bases from J, the gap between germline ends came to 9 bases. The CDR3 runs 12 residues. Germline V lookup: CDR1 GTSNPN, CDR2 SVGIG (reference sequence). The CDR3 coding sequence is TGTGCCTGGAGAGAGGGGGGCACTGAAGCTTTCTTT. Amino acid sequence: CAWREGGTEAFF.

The V gene is TRBV6-1, the J gene TRBJ2-5; D remains ambiguous. V gave up 1 base and J gave up 0 bases, with 6 bases separating them. Germline CDR1 and CDR2: MNHNS and SASEGT. This CDR3 is built from 14 residues. The CDR3 DNA sequence: TGTGCCAGCAGTGAAGTATGGTACCAAGAGACCCAGTACTTC. It yields the protein CASSEVWYQETQYF.

The chain links TRBV6-5 to TRBJ2-7; tentative D call: TRBD2 (6 bases). The germline V and J ends were trimmed by 11 bases and 1 base, with 9 bases remaining between them. The germline gives CDR1 MNHEY, CDR2 SVGAGI. This CDR3 is built from 11 residues. The CDR3 region is CAVGGSYEQYF. The CDR3 coding sequence is TGTGCCGTCGGGGGATCCTACGAGCAGTACTTC.